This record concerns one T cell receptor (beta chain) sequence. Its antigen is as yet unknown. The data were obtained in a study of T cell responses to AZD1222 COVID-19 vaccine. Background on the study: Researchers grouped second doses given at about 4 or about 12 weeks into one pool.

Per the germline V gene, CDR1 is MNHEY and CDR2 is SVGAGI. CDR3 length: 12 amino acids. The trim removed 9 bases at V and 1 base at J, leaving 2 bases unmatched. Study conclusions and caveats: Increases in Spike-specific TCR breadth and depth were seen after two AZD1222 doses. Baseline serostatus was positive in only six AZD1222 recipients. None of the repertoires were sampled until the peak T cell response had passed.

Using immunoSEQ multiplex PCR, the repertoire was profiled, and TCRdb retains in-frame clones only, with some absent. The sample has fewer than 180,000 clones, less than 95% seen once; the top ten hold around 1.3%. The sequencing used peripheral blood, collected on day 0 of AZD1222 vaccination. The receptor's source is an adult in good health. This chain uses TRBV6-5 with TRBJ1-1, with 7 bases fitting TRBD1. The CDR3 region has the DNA TGTGCCAGATGGGACAGGAACACTGAAGCTTTCTTT. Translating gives CARWDRNTEAFF.